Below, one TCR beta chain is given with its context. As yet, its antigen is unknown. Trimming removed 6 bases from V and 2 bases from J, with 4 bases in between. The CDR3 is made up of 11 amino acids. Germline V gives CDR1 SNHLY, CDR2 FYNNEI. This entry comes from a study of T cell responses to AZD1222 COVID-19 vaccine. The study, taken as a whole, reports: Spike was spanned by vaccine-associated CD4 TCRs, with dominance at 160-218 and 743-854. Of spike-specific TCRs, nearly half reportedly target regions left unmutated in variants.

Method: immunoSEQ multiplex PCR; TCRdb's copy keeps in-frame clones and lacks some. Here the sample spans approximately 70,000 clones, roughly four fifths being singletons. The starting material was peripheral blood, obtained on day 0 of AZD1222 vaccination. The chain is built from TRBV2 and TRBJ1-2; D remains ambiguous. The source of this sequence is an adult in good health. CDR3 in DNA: TGTGCCAGCAGACCAAACTATGGCTACACCTTC. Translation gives CASRPNYGYTF.